One and the same sample provided the 31 T cell receptor beta chains below, sequenced in a study of tumor-infiltrating lymphocytes in primary liver carcinoma. Extraction of RNA together with DNA used roughly 19-31 mg of unsorted bulk tissue. The input was 500 ng total RNA; TCR beta cDNA was made from it with a constant-region primer. TCR beta libraries came from three nested multiplex PCR rounds using slightly modified ARM-PCR. It was with TRBV1-TRBV30 forward primers and a C-beta reverse primer that the first two PCR rounds were run, at approximately 10 cycles each. Via MiXCR, TCRdb re-called the multiplex PCR reads, giving one row per CDR3 protein. In the table there are about 23,000 distinct CDR3 sequences, roughly three quarters of which are singletons. Sequencing input: liver tumor tissue from sampling region 5. This sample's subset: tumor region T5, tumor centre. Every receptor here comes from a woman between 25 and 40 years old with primary liver carcinoma and hepatitis B virus infection.

A remark on this clonotype: The germline gene is not matched at one end of the junction; a read error may be the cause. This chain joins TRBV11-3 and TRBJ2-7, with D unclear. Germline CDR1 SGHNT, CDR2 YENEEA. The CDR3 runs 15 residues. CDR3: CTSSLRTSEAYEQYF. In DNA, the CDR3 is TGTACCAGCAGCTTACGTACAAGTGAGGCCTACGAGCAGTACTTC.

Notes on this clonotype: The CDR3 carries no conserved terminal phenylalanine or tryptophan, so it likely arises from a read error. The rearrangement links TRBV6-1 to TRBJ2-4, with D perhaps TRBD2 (6 bases). The CDR3 spans 17 residues. CDR1 is MNHNS and CDR2 is SASEGT in the germline V gene. The CDR3 is CATCGRRVLVAKKIQYC. In DNA form, the CDR3 reads TGTGCCACTTGTGGGCGGAGGGTCCTGGTAGCCAAAAAGATTCAGTACTGC.

A word on this clonotype: A junction end diverges from the germline sequence, so it may reflect a read error. The V call is TRBV12-3 or TRBV12-4, the J call TRBJ1-5; perhaps TRBD1 as D (5 bases). There are 16 residues in the CDR3. CDR3 amino acids: CASSRLVTGTDQPQHF. As DNA, the CDR3 is TGCGCCAGCAGTCGATTAGTTACGGGGACCGATCAGCCCCAGCATTTT.

J is TRBJ2-7 and V is TRBV7-2, with D hard to call. The V and J ends lost 5 bases and 3 bases respectively, with 11 bases between them. Germline V gene data show CDR1 as SGHTA and CDR2 as FQGNSA. CDR3 length: 13 amino acids. The CDR3 DNA sequence: TGTGCCAGCAGCATGGCTAGTTGCTACGAGCAGTACTTC. Translating it yields CASSMASCYEQYF.

As to this clonotype: Sequence at one end of the junction differs from germline and may be a read error. The genes are TRBV7-9 and TRBJ2-2, with D perhaps TRBD2 (5 bases). The CDR3 consists of 17 residues. Looked up from germline, CDR1 is SEHNR and CDR2 is FQNEAQ (reference sequence). DNA for the CDR3: TGTGCCTGCAGCCCTACCTCGCCGGGGAAGAACACCGGGGAGCTGTTTTTT. Translation gives CACSPTSPGKNTGELFF.

The chain combines TRBV11-1 with TRBJ2-2; D is possibly TRBD2 (5 bases). V lost 7 bases and J lost 6, with 21 bases in between. The germline V gene has CDR1 SGHAT and CDR2 FQDESV (reference sequence). The CDR3 length is 16 residues. CDR3 amino acids: CASNTVMVGVSGELFF. The CDR3 DNA follows: TGTGCCAGCAACACGGTTATGGTGGGAGTGTCCGGGGAGCTGTTTTTT.

On this clonotype itself: This CDR3 fails to terminate in the conserved phenylalanine or tryptophan, so it likely reflects a read error. The chain recombines TRBV7-3 with TRBJ2-6; tentatively, D is TRBD1 or TRBD2 (6 bases each). The CDR3 is 18 residues long. In germline, CDR1 is SGHTA, CDR2 FQGTGA. The CDR3 region is CAGSPKGGVDSGANVLTL. As DNA, the CDR3 is TGTGCCGGCAGCCCAAAGGGGGGTGTCGACTCTGGGGCCAACGTCCTGACTTTG.

CDR3 protein: CASSIGYLREQYF. CDR3 DNA: TGTGCCAGTAGTATAGGGTACCTCCGCGAGCAGTACTTC. The gene calls are TRBV11-1 and TRBJ2-7; D is unclear. Trimming took 9 bases from V and 6 from J, leaving 18 bases between them. Germline V gives CDR1 SGHAT, CDR2 FQDESV (reference sequence). This CDR3 has 13 residues. The full variable domain, its missing parts supplied by reference TRBV11-1 and TRBJ2-7, is EAEVAQSPRYKITEKSQAVAFWCDPISGHATLYWYRQILGQGPELLVQFQDESVVDDSQLPKDRFSAERLKGVDSTLKIQPAELGDSAMYLCASSIGYLREQYFGPGTRLTVT.

This clonotype was seen only a few times. Possible read error: a much larger clone is one base away. V usage is TRBV2 and J usage is TRBJ2-7, with D hard to call. Trimming shortened V by 3 bases and J by 8 bases, and 20 bases separated the two germline ends. The CDR3 is 15 residues long. From germline, CDR1 is SNHLY and CDR2 FYNNEI. The CDR3 region is CASSDLRPGTHKQYF. CDR3 coding DNA: TGTGCCAGCAGTGATCTGCGGCCAGGAACCCACAAGCAGTACTTC.

This clonotype has only one observation. The chain couples TRBV25-1 to TRBJ2-2; no definite D call. There are 16 residues in the CDR3. Trimming shortened V by 11 bases and J by 3 bases, and 22 bases separated the two germline ends. Per the germline V gene, CDR1 is MGHDK and CDR2 is SYGVNS. The CDR3 sequence is CAPHGASSPYTGELFF. The DNA for the CDR3 is TGTGCCCCTCATGGCGCTTCATCGCCTTACACCGGGGAGCTGTTTTTT. The full variable domain, its missing parts supplied by reference TRBV25-1 and TRBJ2-2, is EADIYQTPRYLVIGTGKKITLECSQTMGHDKMYWYQQDPGMELHLIHYSYGVNSTEKGDLSSESTVSRIRTEHFPLTLESARPSHTSQYLCAPHGASSPYTGELFFGEGSRLTVL.

V is TRBV11-2 and J is TRBJ2-1; 8 bases align to TRBD2. Germline V gene sequence: CDR1 SGHAT, CDR2 FQNNGV. The CDR3 contains 16 residues. Trimming at V came to 11 bases and at J to 6 bases, leaving 18 bases not matched to a gene. CDR3 amino acids: CALRVTNGRAGNEQFF. The CDR3 DNA reads as TGTGCCCTCAGGGTTACTAACGGGAGGGCCGGCAATGAGCAGTTCTTC.

This clonotype was observed once. The germline gene is not matched at one end of the junction; a read error may be the cause. J is TRBJ1-4 and V is TRBV5-1; D is ambiguous. Germline loops: CDR1 SGHRS, CDR2 YFSETQ. This CDR3 spans 13 amino acids. The CDR3 DNA follows: TGTGCCAGCAGACGACAAATTAATGAAAAACTGTTTTTT. This gives the protein CASRRQINEKLFF.

Only a few counts were recorded for this clonotype. This may be a read error, as it is one base from a much larger clone. This rearrangement joins TRBV11-2 to TRBJ2-6; 9 bases agree with TRBD2. The CDR3 is 16 residues long. From germline, CDR1 is SGHAT and CDR2 FQNNGV. The CDR3 DNA follows: TGTGCCAGCGGGGCGACTAGCGGCTCTGAGGCCAACGTCCTGACTTTC. Protein product: CASGATSGSEANVLTF.

Of note for this clonotype: The germline gene is not matched at one end of the junction; a read error may be the cause. The V and J genes are TRBV4-3 and TRBJ2-3; D ambiguous. The V gene's germline CDR1 is LGHNA and CDR2 YSLEER. This CDR3 is 18 amino acids long. CDR3 amino acids: CASSPSVWLGDSDDTHYF. CDR3 DNA sequence: TGCGCCAGCAGCCCGTCGGTCTGGCTGGGTGATTCCGATGATACGCATTATTTT.

In this sample, this clonotype turned up once. The junction departs from germline at one end; a sequencing error may be responsible. The genes are TRBV5-5 and TRBJ2-7; D might be TRBD1 (6 bases). The CDR3 runs 16 residues. Germline V gene data show CDR1 as SGHKS and CDR2 as YYEKEE (reference sequence). The chain's CDR3 is CVSSTTYRQVSNEQYF. In DNA form, the CDR3 reads TGTGTCAGCAGCACTACCTACCGACAGGTTTCCAACGAGCAGTACTTC. The full variable domain, in which reference TRBV5-5 and TRBJ2-7 provide the parts outside the CDR3, is DAGVTQSPTHLIKTRGQQVTLRCSPISGHKSVSWYQQVLGQGPQFIFQYYEKEERGRGNFPDRFSARQFPNYSSELNVNALLLGDSALYLCVSSTTYRQVSNEQYFGPGTRLTVT.

For this clonotype: Its ends do not fully match the called genes, so a read error is possible. V gene TRBV28 combines with J gene TRBJ2-7; D is ambiguous. The CDR3 extends over 16 amino acids. CDR1 and CDR2 from the germline V gene are MDHEN and SYDVKM. The CDR3 region is CASLPLDGWYSYELYF. CDR3 in DNA: TGTGCCAGCCTCCCTTTGGACGGATGGTACTCCTACGAGCTGTACTTC.

Note on this clonotype: At one end the junction does not follow the germline gene, possibly because of a read error. In nucleotides, the CDR3 is TGTGCCACCTGGGGGTGGGACACGAATACCGGGGAGCTGTTTTTT. It is translated as CATWGWDTNTGELFF. V usage is TRBV12-3 or TRBV12-4 and J usage is TRBJ2-2; D may be TRBD1 (6 bases). The CDR3 extends over 15 amino acids.

The genes are TRBV28 and TRBJ2-1; 10 bases fit TRBD1. In germline, CDR1 is MDHEN, CDR2 SYDVKM. This CDR3 is built from 15 residues. V dropped 6 bases and J dropped 9; count of bases not matched to a gene: 11. CDR3 DNA: TGTGCCAGCAGGTCCGGGACAGGGGAGGTTAGTGAGCAGTTCTTC. Its translation: CASRSGTGEVSEQFF.

On this clonotype: A read error may account for a junction end that differs from germline. This chain links TRBV4-3 with TRBJ2-7; 8 nucleotides line up with TRBD1. The CDR3 has 15 residues. The germline V gene has CDR1 LGHNA and CDR2 YSLEER. CDR3 nucleotide sequence: TGCGCCACCAGCCGAGGTCGATGGACAGGGCGGGAGCAGTACTTC. Translated, it gives CATSRGRWTGREQYF.

Note on this clonotype: One junction end disagrees with the germline gene, perhaps due to a read error. This chain links TRBV5-8 with TRBJ2-1; 7 nucleotides align to TRBD1. The CDR3 is 13 residues long. Germline CDR1 SGHTS, CDR2 YDEGEE. This CDR3 reads CASSLDRHNEQFF. Here the CDR3 DNA reads TGTGCAAGCAGCTTGGACAGGCACAATGAGCAGTTCTTC.

As regards this clonotype: Since no conserved phenylalanine or tryptophan closes the CDR3, a read error is the likely cause. The DNA is omitted, as the CDR3 cannot be located on it reliably, and the CDR3 follows TCRdb's listing. The CDR3 loop reads CTSSPRPADTQYV. This chain links TRBV6-5 with TRBJ2-3; TRBD1 is taken as the D call from the table, unchecked against the DNA. The CDR3 numbers 13 amino acids, ends counted. CDR1 is MNHEY, CDR2 SVGAGI, per germline.

Judged by abundance, this clonotype is medium-sized. CDR3: CSTGRRDTGELFF. The CDR3 nucleotides are TGCAGTACCGGGAGGAGGGACACCGGGGAGCTGTTTTTT. V is TRBV29-1 and J is TRBJ2-2, with 7 bases matching TRBD2. This CDR3 has 13 amino acids. Germline V lookup: CDR1 SQVTM, CDR2 ANQGSEA.

With respect to this clonotype: One end of the junction fails to match germline, which may point to a read error. The CDR3 sequence: CASSPRRQETQYF. The DNA of the CDR3 is TGCGCCAGCAGCCCGAGGAGGCAAGAGACCCAATACTTC. This chain joins TRBV4-3 and TRBJ2-5, with TRBD2 as a possible D gene (5 bases). The CDR3 has 13 residues. Germline CDR1 reads LGHNA; CDR2 reads YSLEER.

Regarding this clonotype: The conserved phenylalanine or tryptophan is not found at the CDR3 terminus, so this likely reflects a read error. The limits of the CDR3 on the DNA are not certain, so only TCRdb's listed CDR3 is given. V is TRBV12-3 or TRBV12-4 and J is TRBJ2-5; TRBD1 reflects the table's D call only, with no check against the DNA. The CDR3 region is 15 residues in length, termini included. CDR3 sequence reads: CTSSAYPGSEETLYL.

Of note for this clonotype: One junction end does not reproduce the germline sequence, and a read error may be involved. The V call is TRBV6-5, the J call TRBJ2-6; possibly TRBD1 or TRBD2 for D (5 bases each). From germline, CDR1 is MNHEY and CDR2 SVGAGI. The CDR3 has 15 amino acids. The chain's CDR3 is CASSNWDPGANALPF. As DNA, the CDR3 is TGTGCCAGCAGCAATTGGGACCCTGGGGCCAACGCCCTGCCTTTC.

With respect to this clonotype: One end of the junction is discordant with germline, which a read error may explain. The chain employs TRBV30 and TRBJ2-7, with D tentatively TRBD2 (7 bases). The CDR3 totals 15 residues. CDR1 is GTSNPN and CDR2 is SVGIG in the germline V gene (reference sequence). The CDR3 loop is CTWRGQAGKSYEQYF. The CDR3 bases are TGTACCTGGAGGGGACAAGCGGGGAAGTCCTACGAGCAGTACTTC.

Regarding this clonotype: Likely a read error: the CDR3 ends without its conserved phenylalanine or tryptophan. This rearrangement joins TRBV12-3 or TRBV12-4 to TRBJ1-1; D perhaps matches TRBD1 (6 bases). The CDR3 covers 17 residues. The CDR3 sequence: CAISQLPQGKGGAEAFL. The CDR3 bases are TGTGCCATCAGTCAACTCCCCCAGGGGAAGGGGGGGGCAGAAGCTTTCTTA.

The chain recombines TRBV11-3 with TRBJ2-2; 8 bases agree with TRBD1. The CDR3 is made up of 14 amino acids. CDR1 and CDR2 from the germline V gene are SGHNT and YENEEA. V was pared by 4 bases and J by 17 bases, with 15 bases of the junction left unmatched. Here the CDR3 reads CASSSYRGSGEPFF. CDR3 nucleotides: TGTGCCAGCAGCTCCTACAGGGGGTCCGGGGAGCCATTTTTT.

The V and J genes are TRBV4-2 and TRBJ2-7; 10 bases match TRBD1. The CDR3 sequence is 18 residues long. Germline-derived CDR1 and CDR2 are LGHNA and YNFKEQ. The chain's CDR3 is CVCSQEHIGQGGPREQYF. CDR3 nucleotide sequence: TGTGTCTGCAGCCAGGAACACATAGGACAGGGGGGACCGCGCGAGCAGTACTTC.

Remarks on this clonotype: An end of the junction does not agree with germline; a read error may underlie this. The chain links TRBV6-1 to TRBJ2-2; TRBD2 might be the D (7 bases). This CDR3 is 19 amino acids long. CDR1 and CDR2 (germline): MNHNS, SASEGT. The CDR3 sequence is CASSEALPGGAANTGELFF. CDR3 DNA sequence: TGTGCTAGCAGTGAAGCCCTTCCGGGGGGCGCCGCGAACACCGGGGAGCTGTTTTTT.

As regards this clonotype: Sequence at one end of the junction differs from germline and may be a read error. The CDR3 DNA follows: TGTGCCAACAAGGCTAGCGGGGGGGAGCTGTTCTTC. Its translation: CANKASGGELFF. The rearrangement joins TRBV5-6 to TRBJ2-1, with 12 bases matching TRBD2. The CDR3 runs to 12 residues. The germline CDR1 and CDR2 sequences are SGHDT and YYEEEE.